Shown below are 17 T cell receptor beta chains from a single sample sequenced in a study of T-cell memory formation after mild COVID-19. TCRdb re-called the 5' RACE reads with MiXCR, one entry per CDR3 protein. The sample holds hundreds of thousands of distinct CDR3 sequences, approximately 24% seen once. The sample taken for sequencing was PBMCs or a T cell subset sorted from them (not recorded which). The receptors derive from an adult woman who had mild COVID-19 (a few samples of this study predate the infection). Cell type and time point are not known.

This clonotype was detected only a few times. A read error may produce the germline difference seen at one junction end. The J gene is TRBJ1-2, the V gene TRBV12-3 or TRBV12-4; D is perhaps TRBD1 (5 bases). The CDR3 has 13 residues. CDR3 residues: CASSSPGPSLPSF. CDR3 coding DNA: TGTGCCAGCAGTTCCCCGGGACCTTCCCTCCCCTCCTTC.

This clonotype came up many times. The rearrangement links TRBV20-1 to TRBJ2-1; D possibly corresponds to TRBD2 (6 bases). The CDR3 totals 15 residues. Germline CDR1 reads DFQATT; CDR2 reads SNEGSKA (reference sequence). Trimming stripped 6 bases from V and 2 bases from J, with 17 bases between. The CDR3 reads CSAWRADGAYNEQFF. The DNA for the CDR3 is TGCAGTGCGTGGAGGGCCGATGGGGCCTACAATGAGCAGTTCTTC.

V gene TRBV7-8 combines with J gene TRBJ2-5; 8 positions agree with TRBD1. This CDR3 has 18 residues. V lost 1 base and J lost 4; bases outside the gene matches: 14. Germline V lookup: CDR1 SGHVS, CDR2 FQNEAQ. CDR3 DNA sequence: TGTGCCAGCAGCTTAGATTTCTTTAGCAGGGGGCGGAGAGAGACCCAGTACTTC. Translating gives CASSLDFFSRGRRETQYF.

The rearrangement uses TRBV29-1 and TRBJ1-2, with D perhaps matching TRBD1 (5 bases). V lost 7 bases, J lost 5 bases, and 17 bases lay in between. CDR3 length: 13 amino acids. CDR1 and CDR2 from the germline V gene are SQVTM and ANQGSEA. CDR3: CSAGRQGGYGYTF. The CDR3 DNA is TGCAGCGCCGGTCGGCAGGGCGGGTATGGCTACACCTTC.

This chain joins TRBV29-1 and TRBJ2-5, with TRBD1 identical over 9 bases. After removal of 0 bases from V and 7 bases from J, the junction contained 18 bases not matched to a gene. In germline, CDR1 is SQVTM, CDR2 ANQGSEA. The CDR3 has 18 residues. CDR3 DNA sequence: TGCAGCGTTGAAGACCCCTACAGGGGGCACGGGAAAGGGGGGACCCAGTACTTC. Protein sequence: CSVEDPYRGHGKGGTQYF.

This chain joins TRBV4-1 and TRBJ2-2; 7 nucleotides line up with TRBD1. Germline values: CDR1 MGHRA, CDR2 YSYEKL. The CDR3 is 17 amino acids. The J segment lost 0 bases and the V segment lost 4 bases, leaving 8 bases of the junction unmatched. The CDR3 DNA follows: TGCGCCAGCAGCCCCGGAGGTGGGACAGCGAACACCGGGGAGCTGTTTTTT. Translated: CASSPGGGTANTGELFF.

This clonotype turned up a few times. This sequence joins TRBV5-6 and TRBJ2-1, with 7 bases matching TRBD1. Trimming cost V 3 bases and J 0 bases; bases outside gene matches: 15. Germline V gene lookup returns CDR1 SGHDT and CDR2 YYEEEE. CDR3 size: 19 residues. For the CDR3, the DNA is TGTGCCAGCAGCTCTGACCCCTTTACGCGACAGGGCTCCTACAATGAGCAGTTCTTC. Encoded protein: CASSSDPFTRQGSYNEQFF.

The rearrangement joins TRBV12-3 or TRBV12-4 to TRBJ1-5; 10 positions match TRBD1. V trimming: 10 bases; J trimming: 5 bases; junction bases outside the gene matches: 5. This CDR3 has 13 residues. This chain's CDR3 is CAIGDRGDQPQHF. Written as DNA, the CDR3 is TGTGCCATCGGGGACAGGGGCGATCAGCCCCAGCATTTT.

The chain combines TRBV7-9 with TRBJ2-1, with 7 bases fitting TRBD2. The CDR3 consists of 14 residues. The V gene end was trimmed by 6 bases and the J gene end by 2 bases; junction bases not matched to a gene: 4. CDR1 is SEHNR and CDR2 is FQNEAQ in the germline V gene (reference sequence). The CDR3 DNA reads TGTGCCAGCAGACGGGACTACCCCTACAATGAGCAGTTCTTC. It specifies CASRRDYPYNEQFF.

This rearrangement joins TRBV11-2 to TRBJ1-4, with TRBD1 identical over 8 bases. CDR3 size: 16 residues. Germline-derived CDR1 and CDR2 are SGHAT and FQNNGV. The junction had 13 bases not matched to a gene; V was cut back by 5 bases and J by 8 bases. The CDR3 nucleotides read TGTGCCAGCAGCAACGCGCCCGACAGGGGCGGAGAAAAACTGTTTTTT. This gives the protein CASSNAPDRGGEKLFF. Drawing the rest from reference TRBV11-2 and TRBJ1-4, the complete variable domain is EAGVAQSPRYKIIEKRQSVAFWCNPISGHATLYWYQQILGQGPKLLIQFQNNGVVDDSQLPKDRFSAERLKGVDSTLKIQPAKLEDSAVYLCASSNAPDRGGEKLFFGSGTQLSVL.

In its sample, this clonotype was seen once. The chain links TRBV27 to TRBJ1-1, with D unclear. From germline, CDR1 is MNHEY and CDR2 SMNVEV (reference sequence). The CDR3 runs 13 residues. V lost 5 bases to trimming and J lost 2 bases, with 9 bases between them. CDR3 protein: CASSISENTEAFF. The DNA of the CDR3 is TGTGCCAGCAGTATTTCAGAAAACACTGAAGCTTTCTTT.

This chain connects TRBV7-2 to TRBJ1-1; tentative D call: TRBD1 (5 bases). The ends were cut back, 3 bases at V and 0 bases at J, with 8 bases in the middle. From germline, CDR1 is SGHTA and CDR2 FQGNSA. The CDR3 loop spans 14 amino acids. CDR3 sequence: CASSFSGVNTEAFF. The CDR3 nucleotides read TGTGCCAGCAGCTTCTCGGGGGTGAACACTGAAGCTTTCTTT.

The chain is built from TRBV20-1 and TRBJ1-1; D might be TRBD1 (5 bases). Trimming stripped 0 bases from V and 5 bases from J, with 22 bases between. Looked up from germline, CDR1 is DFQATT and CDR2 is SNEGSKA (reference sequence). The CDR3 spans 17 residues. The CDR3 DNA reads TGCAGTGCTAGAGACGACAGCAATGGAGTTTGGAGGACTGAAGCTTTCTTT. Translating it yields CSARDDSNGVWRTEAFF.

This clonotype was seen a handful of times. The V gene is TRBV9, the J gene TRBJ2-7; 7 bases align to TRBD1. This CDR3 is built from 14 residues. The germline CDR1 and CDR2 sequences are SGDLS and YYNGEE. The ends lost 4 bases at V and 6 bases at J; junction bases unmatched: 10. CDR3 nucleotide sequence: TGTGCCAGCAGCTTTGGACAGGCCCCCCTCGAGCAGTACTTC. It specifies CASSFGQAPLEQYF.

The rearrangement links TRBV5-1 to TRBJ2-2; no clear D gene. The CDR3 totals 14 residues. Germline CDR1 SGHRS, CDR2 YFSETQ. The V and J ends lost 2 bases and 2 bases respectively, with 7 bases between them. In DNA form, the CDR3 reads TGCGCCAGCAGCTTTGACCCAAACACCGGGGAGCTGTTTTTT. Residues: CASSFDPNTGELFF.

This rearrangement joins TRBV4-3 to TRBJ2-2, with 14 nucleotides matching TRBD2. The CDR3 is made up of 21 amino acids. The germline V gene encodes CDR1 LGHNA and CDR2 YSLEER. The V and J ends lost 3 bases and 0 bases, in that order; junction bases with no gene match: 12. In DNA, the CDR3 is TGCGCCAGCAGCCATCTACTCCCGGGACTAGCGGGAGCCGCGAACACCGGGGAGCTGTTTTTT. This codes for CASSHLLPGLAGAANTGELFF.

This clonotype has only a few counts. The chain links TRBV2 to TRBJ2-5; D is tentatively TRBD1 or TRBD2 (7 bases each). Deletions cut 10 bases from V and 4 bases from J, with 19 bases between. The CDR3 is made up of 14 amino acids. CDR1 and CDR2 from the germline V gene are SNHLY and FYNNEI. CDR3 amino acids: CAISTPGGGETQYF. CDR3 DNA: TGTGCCATATCGACGCCAGGGGGGGGAGAGACCCAGTACTTC.